This T cell receptor beta chain is drawn from a study of cytomegalovirus exposure and HLA in healthy donors. As to this clone: Its antigen is currently unknown.

CDR3 length equals 15 residues. The germline V gene has CDR1 SGHTA and CDR2 FQGNSA. V was shortened by 3 bases and J by 0 bases, with 11 bases between the two germline ends. Only in-frame clones appear in the TCRdb table, and some are missing; sequencing was by immunoSEQ multiplex PCR. The repertoire holds approximately 54,000 clones, with roughly nine tenths as singletons. Study conclusions and caveats: Investigators reported more than 150 TCR beta chains as tied to cytomegalovirus. Using the classifier, cytomegalovirus status was reportedly diagnosed with high specificity and sensitivity.

The sample consisted of PBMCs. The rearrangement uses TRBV7-2 and TRBJ1-1, with a possible D match to TRBD1 (5 bases). The receptor's source is a woman younger than 30 in good health and CMV-seropositive. Here the CDR3 reads CASSLGQGMNTEAFF. In nucleotides, the CDR3 is TGTGCCAGCAGCTTGGGCCAGGGAATGAACACTGAAGCTTTCTTT.